One TCR beta chain is described in this entry. Its antigen is unidentified. This sample is drawn from a study of T-cell memory formation after mild COVID-19. Study conclusions and caveats: Clones contracting day 15 to 85 were balanced CD4/CD8; later expanders leaned CD4+. Pre-infection memory showed some responding clones, and this suggested that cross-reactive memory joined.

TCRdb re-called the 5' RACE reads through MiXCR, storing one row per CDR3 protein. The data hold approximately 98,000 distinct CDR3 sequences, with roughly a sixth observed a single time. This CDR3 is built from 15 residues. The V gene's germline CDR1 is SGDLS and CDR2 YYNGEE. V was pared by 0 bases and J by 3 bases, with 13 bases between. Sequenced: PBMCs or a T cell subset sorted from them (not recorded which). The sequence was collected from a man aged 18 to 29 who had mild COVID-19 (a few samples of this study predate the infection). Cell type and time point are not known. This sequence joins TRBV9 and TRBJ2-7; TRBD2 might be the D (6 bases). The CDR3, as DNA: TGTGCCAGCAGCGTAGATAGTAGCGGTTACTACGAGCAGTACTTC. This gives the protein CASSVDSSGYYEQYF.